The 32 T cell receptor beta chains listed next were all sequenced from one sample in a study of blood T cell repertoires in COVID-19 (dated by TCRdb to the early 2020s). To prepare the library, the immunoSEQ multiplex PCR assay was applied. The table was pulled from immuneACCESS by TCRdb, which kept in-frame rearrangements only. Such tables lose some clones; where checked, under half of the loss comes from unresolved V genes, and the rest has no known cause. A total of under 55,000 clones appear in this sample, 86% of them only once. Around 27% of the sample is taken by the ten largest. The sample taken for sequencing was peripheral blood. Every receptor here comes from a human donor in a cohort sampled during active COVID-19.

The chain uses TRBV4-2 and TRBJ2-1; TRBD1 agrees at 8 bases. Germline CDR1 is LGHNA and CDR2 is YNFKEQ. The CDR3 is 17 residues long. With V trimmed by 4 bases and J by 3 bases, 11 bases remained unmatched. The CDR3 spells CASSLSSGQVLYNEQFF. The DNA of the CDR3 is TGTGCCAGCAGCCTAAGCTCGGGACAGGTCCTCTACAATGAGCAGTTCTTC.

This clone was seen only a few times. The V and J genes are TRBV19 and TRBJ1-4, with 10 bases that match TRBD1. The CDR3 has 14 residues. Germline values: CDR1 LNHDA, CDR2 SQIVND (reference sequence). The ends lost 6 bases at V and 6 bases at J; junction bases unmatched: 4. In nucleotides, the CDR3 is TGTGCCAGTAGGAGAGGGACAGGGGATGAAAAACTGTTTTTT. This gives the protein CASRRGTGDEKLFF.

The chain carries TRBV28 and TRBJ2-1, with 15 bases that match TRBD2. This CDR3 spans 15 amino acids. CDR1 is MDHEN, CDR2 SYDVKM, per germline. The V gene end was trimmed by 11 bases and the J gene end by 4 bases; junction bases not matched to a gene: 6. Here the CDR3 DNA reads TGTGCCTGGACTAGCGGGAGGGCCGGGTACAATGAGCAGTTCTTC. The encoded protein is CAWTSGRAGYNEQFF.

The chain recombines TRBV18 with TRBJ1-3; D unclear. The V gene lost 4 bases and the J gene lost 4 bases, with 17 bases spanning the gap. Germline V lookup: CDR1 KGHSH, CDR2 LQKENI. This CDR3 is 16 amino acids long. In DNA, the CDR3 is TGTGCCAGCTCACAGCAGCAGGTCCTTAAGGGAAACACCATATATTTT. It codes for CASSQQQVLKGNTIYF.

The chain carries TRBV18 and TRBJ1-1, with 11 bases matching TRBD1. The CDR3 runs to 14 residues. V lost 3 bases, J lost 7 bases, and 4 bases stayed unmatched. Per the germline V gene, CDR1 is KGHSH and CDR2 is LQKENI. The CDR3 nucleotides read TGTGCCAGCTCACCCGGGACAGGGGGTTTTGAAGCTTTCTTT. This gives the protein CASSPGTGGFEAFF.

V gene TRBV10-1 combines with J gene TRBJ2-7; possible D gene TRBD2, 6 bases. The CDR3 has 15 amino acids. With 5 bases removed from V and 2 bases from J, the gap between germline ends came to 16 bases. CDR1 and CDR2 (germline): WNHNN, SYGVQD (reference sequence). Here the CDR3 DNA reads TGCGCCAGCAGTATAGGATCGGGAGAAACCTACGAGCAGTACTTC. Its protein product is CASSIGSGETYEQYF.

V gene TRBV3-1 (or the pseudogene TRBV3-2) combines with J gene TRBJ2-3; 8 nucleotides match TRBD1. The CDR3 contains 16 residues. J gave up 1 base and V 5 bases, and 8 bases lay outside the gene matches. Germline CDR1 LGHDT, CDR2 YNNKEL (reference sequence). CDR3 loop: CASSFIQGAGTDTQYF. DNA of the CDR3: TGTGCCAGCAGCTTCATTCAGGGGGCCGGCACAGATACGCAGTATTTT.

This clone was observed a handful of times. The rearrangement joins TRBV29-1 to TRBJ1-5; 7 positions agree with TRBD1. After removal of 4 bases from V and 2 bases from J, the junction contained 2 bases not matched to a gene. Looked up from germline, CDR1 is SQVTM and CDR2 is ANQGSEA. CDR3 length: 13 residues. The CDR3 sequence: CSVGGGGNQPQHF. In DNA form, the CDR3 reads TGCAGCGTTGGAGGGGGCGGCAATCAGCCCCAGCATTTT.

This chain uses TRBV2 with TRBJ1-1; TRBD1 is a possible D gene (6 bases). The germline V gene has CDR1 SNHLY and CDR2 FYNNEI. The CDR3 contains 12 residues. V was cut by 7 bases and J by 4 bases, with 10 bases left in between. CDR3 coding DNA: TGTGCCAGCACCAGGGGAGTCACTGAAGCTTTCTTT. Protein: CASTRGVTEAFF.

The chain carries TRBV6-6 and TRBJ1-1, with 8 bases aligning to TRBD1. CDR3 length equals 14 residues. Germline V gives CDR1 MNHNY, CDR2 SVGAGI (reference sequence). Losses at the gene ends were 0 bases for V and 4 bases for J; bases not matched to a gene: 1. CDR3 sequence reads: CASSYSTGATEAFF. The CDR3 DNA is TGTGCCAGCAGTTACTCGACAGGGGCCACTGAAGCTTTCTTT.

This rearrangement joins TRBV2 to TRBJ1-2, with TRBD1 matching 7 bases. Germline CDR1 reads SNHLY; CDR2 reads FYNNEI. The V segment lost 6 bases and the J segment 4 bases; nucleotides outside the gene matches: 8. The CDR3 is 14 amino acids. The CDR3 region is CASREQGPTYGYTF. The CDR3 nucleotides are TGTGCCAGCAGAGAACAGGGGCCGACCTATGGCTACACCTTC.

V and J are TRBV5-4 and TRBJ2-2; D is perhaps TRBD1 (6 bases). The germline V gene encodes CDR1 SGHNT and CDR2 YYREEE (reference sequence). V was shortened by 3 bases and J by 3 bases, with 15 bases between the two germline ends. This CDR3 comprises 16 residues. The CDR3 bases are TGTGCCAGCAGCTCTCTCGGGACAACTTACACCGGGGAGCTGTTTTTT. It yields the protein CASSSLGTTYTGELFF.

The chain links TRBV10-1 to TRBJ2-1, with 8 bases that match TRBD2. V lost 9 bases, J lost 6 bases, and 37 bases stayed unmatched. The CDR3 length is 23 residues. Germline loops: CDR1 WNHNN, CDR2 SYGVQD (reference sequence). The CDR3 DNA reads as TGCGCCAGGGATTCGGGACTAGGCCCTTTTACAATCCGGCTCAATCAGCCTTCCAATGAGCAGTTCTTC. It codes for CARDSGLGPFTIRLNQPSNEQFF.

The chain employs TRBV11-2 and TRBJ1-2, with D possibly being TRBD1 (5 bases). V was clipped by 4 bases and J by 4 bases, with 10 bases between them. The length of the CDR3 is 13 residues. The germline V gene has CDR1 SGHAT and CDR2 FQNNGV. CDR3 loop: CASSWQGSYGYTF. CDR3 DNA sequence: TGTGCCAGCAGCTGGCAGGGTAGCTATGGCTACACCTTC.

The chain is built from TRBV24-1 and TRBJ2-7; 7 positions agree with TRBD1. The length of the CDR3 is 14 residues. CDR1 and CDR2 (germline): KGHDR, SFDVKD. V was pared by 10 bases and J by 0 bases, with 8 bases of the junction left unmatched. CDR3 in amino acids: CATWDRPCSYEQYF. CDR3 in DNA: TGTGCCACTTGGGACAGACCCTGCTCCTACGAGCAGTACTTC.

This clone was counted only a few times. The rearrangement uses TRBV4-1 and TRBJ2-7, with a possible D match to TRBD1 (6 bases). Per the germline V gene, CDR1 is MGHRA and CDR2 is YSYEKL. Trimming removed 4 bases at V and 2 bases at J, with 18 bases between. CDR3 length: 16 residues. The CDR3 loop reads CASSPQLAGDTYEQYF. The CDR3 coding sequence is TGCGCCAGCAGCCCTCAGTTGGCAGGGGACACCTACGAGCAGTACTTC.

The J gene is TRBJ1-1, the V gene TRBV11-2; D may be TRBD1 (5 bases). Germline-derived CDR1 and CDR2 are SGHAT and FQNNGV. The V end lost 1 base, the J end lost 5 bases, and 8 bases lay between the germline ends. CDR3 length equals 13 residues. The CDR3 nucleotides are TGTGCCAGCAGCTTAGTCCAGGGAACTGAAGCTTTCTTT. It codes for CASSLVQGTEAFF.

J is TRBJ2-6 and V is TRBV3-1 (or the pseudogene TRBV3-2); D gene uncertain. V was clipped by 3 bases and J by 0 bases, with 6 bases between them. The CDR3 length is 15 residues. In germline, CDR1 is LGHDT, CDR2 YNNKEL (reference sequence). The CDR3 nucleotides read TGTGCCAGCAGCCACTGGAGCTCTGGGGCCAACGTCCTGACTTTC. Translated, it gives CASSHWSSGANVLTF.

The table lists this clone with a count of one. V gene TRBV5-1 combines with J gene TRBJ1-6; 8 bases agree with TRBD1. The J segment lost 8 bases and the V segment lost 1 base, leaving 11 bases of the junction unmatched. The CDR3 has 17 residues. CDR1 is SGHRS, CDR2 YFSETQ, per germline. CDR3 residues: CASSLMDRVSKYSPLHF. CDR3 in DNA: TGCGCCAGCAGCTTGATGGACAGGGTCAGCAAATATTCACCCCTCCACTTT. Variable domain in full (rest from reference TRBV5-1 and TRBJ1-6): KAGVTQTPRYLIKTRGQQVTLSCSPISGHRSVSWYQQTPGQGLQFLFEYFSETQRNKGNFPGRFSGRQFSNSRSEMNVSTLELGDSALYLCASSLMDRVSKYSPLHFGNGTRLTVT.

V gene TRBV5-4 combines with J gene TRBJ1-3, with a tentative D call TRBD1 (6 bases). The CDR3 is 16 amino acids. Per germline, CDR1 SGHNT and CDR2 YYREEE (reference sequence). Trimming removed 4 bases from V and 0 bases from J, with 14 bases in between. CDR3 sequence (DNA): TGTGCCAGCAGCCAGGGGCAGGGGAACTCTGGAAACACCATATATTTT. It yields the protein CASSQGQGNSGNTIYF. Drawing the rest from reference TRBV5-4 and TRBJ1-3, the complete variable domain is ETGVTQSPTHLIKTRGQQVTLRCSSQSGHNTVSWYQQALGQGPQFIFQYYREEENGRGNFPPRFSGLQFPNYSSELNVNALELDDSALYLCASSQGQGNSGNTIYFGEGSWLTVV.

V usage is TRBV5-1 and J usage is TRBJ1-5; D unresolved. V was pared by 0 bases and J by 3 bases, with 10 bases between. Per the germline V gene, CDR1 is SGHRS and CDR2 is YFSETQ. The CDR3 sequence is 15 residues long. In DNA, the CDR3 is TGCGCCAGCAGCTTGGGGTCAGGAAACAATCAGCCCCAGCATTTT. It codes for CASSLGSGNNQPQHF. The entire variable domain, with the rest obtained from reference TRBV5-1 and TRBJ1-5, is as follows: KAGVTQTPRYLIKTRGQQVTLSCSPISGHRSVSWYQQTPGQGLQFLFEYFSETQRNKGNFPGRFSGRQFSNSRSEMNVSTLELGDSALYLCASSLGSGNNQPQHFGDGTRLSIL.

This clone has only one observation. V gene TRBV5-1 combines with J gene TRBJ2-3, with a weak D call TRBD2 (5 bases). This CDR3 has 16 amino acids. CDR1 is SGHRS and CDR2 is YFSETQ in the germline V gene. V lost 0 bases to trimming and J lost 2 bases, with 13 bases between them. CDR3 protein: CASSLAAGIDTDTQYF. The CDR3 DNA reads TGCGCCAGCAGCTTGGCCGCCGGGATAGACACAGATACGCAGTATTTT.

In this sample, this clone turned up a few times. The genes are TRBV11-2 and TRBJ2-1, with D tentatively TRBD1 (5 bases). The CDR3 has 15 residues. The V and J ends lost 5 bases and 4 bases respectively, with 15 bases between them. The germline V gene has CDR1 SGHAT and CDR2 FQNNGV. The CDR3 loop is CASSRTPELYNEQFF. CDR3 bases: TGTGCCAGCAGCAGGACACCTGAGTTATACAATGAGCAGTTCTTC.

The V and J genes are TRBV4-1 and TRBJ1-4; D is ambiguous. Between the trimmed V and J ends, which lost 1 base and 8 bases, there was a span of 11 bases. Germline CDR1 reads MGHRA; CDR2 reads YSYEKL. This CDR3 has 14 amino acids. The DNA for the CDR3 is TGCGCCAGCAGCCAAGCCGGCAGGCCCGAAAAACTGTTTTTT. It translates to CASSQAGRPEKLFF.

The V and J genes are TRBV7-9 and TRBJ1-2; D is ambiguous. This CDR3 contains 12 residues. V was clipped by 1 base and J by 5 bases, with 5 bases between them. The germline V gene encodes CDR1 SEHNR and CDR2 FQNEAQ (reference sequence). CDR3 sequence (DNA): TGTGCCAGCAGCTTAGACGGGTATGGCTACACCTTC. Encoded protein: CASSLDGYGYTF.

The count of this clone is one. V and J are TRBV12-3 or TRBV12-4 and TRBJ2-1; 7 bases are a match to TRBD2. V lost 5 bases and J lost 6; bases outside the gene matches: 4. The CDR3 has 13 amino acids. The CDR3 DNA reads as TGTGCCAGCAGTGGGACTATTCCCAATGAGCAGTTCTTC. It encodes CASSGTIPNEQFF.

J is TRBJ2-7 and V is TRBV7-2; 12 bases match TRBD2. V shed 5 bases, J shed 1 base, and the junction held 3 bases outside the gene matches. CDR1 is SGHTA, CDR2 FQGNSA, per germline. The CDR3 covers 15 residues. The DNA of the CDR3 is TGTGCCAGCAGCCGGACTAGCGGGACATCCTACGAGCAGTACTTC. Translating it yields CASSRTSGTSYEQYF.

This sequence joins TRBV10-3 and TRBJ2-3; possibly TRBD2 for D (6 bases). V was pared by 1 base and J by 0 bases, with 11 bases between. Germline V CDR1 and CDR2: ENHRY, SYGVKD. CDR3 length equals 16 residues. In DNA, the CDR3 is TGTGCCATCAGTGAGTTGGGACTTTCTAGCACAGATACGCAGTATTTT. Translated: CAISELGLSSTDTQYF.

The chain links TRBV5-4 to TRBJ1-3; no definite D call. V dropped 4 bases and J dropped 4 bases, with 12 bases sitting between them. This CDR3 is 14 amino acids long. Germline V lookup: CDR1 SGHNT, CDR2 YYREEE (reference sequence). CDR3 loop: CASSEWYSGNTIYF. CDR3 coding DNA: TGTGCCAGCAGCGAGTGGTACTCCGGAAACACCATATATTTT.

This chain links TRBV19 with TRBJ1-6, with TRBD1 matching over 9 bases. The CDR3 has 15 amino acids. V shed 5 bases, J shed 9 bases, and the junction held 8 bases outside the gene matches. Per the germline V gene, CDR1 is LNHDA and CDR2 is SQIVND (reference sequence). In DNA form, the CDR3 reads TGTGCCAGTAGTCCCGGGGACAGGGCCGTTTCACCCCTCCACTTT. As protein: CASSPGDRAVSPLHF.

The V gene is TRBV28, the J gene TRBJ1-2, with TRBD1 matching over 8 bases. The CDR3 has 12 amino acids. The ends lost 6 bases at V and 9 bases at J; junction bases unmatched: 6. CDR1 and CDR2 (germline): MDHEN, SYDVKM. DNA for the CDR3: TGTGCCAGCAGGGAGACAGGGGATCGCTACACCTTC. Translated: CASRETGDRYTF.

This rearrangement joins TRBV3-1 (or the pseudogene TRBV3-2) to TRBJ2-5; TRBD1 matches at 7 bases. The V and J ends lost 3 bases and 5 bases, in that order; junction bases with no gene match: 6. CDR3 length: 14 residues. Germline V gives CDR1 LGHDT, CDR2 YNNKEL (reference sequence). The CDR3 protein is CASSHSDRWETQYF. The CDR3 DNA reads as TGTGCCAGCAGCCACTCGGACAGGTGGGAGACCCAGTACTTC.